The 11 T cell receptor beta chains below come from one sample, sequenced in a study of T-cell memory formation after mild COVID-19. TCRdb ran MiXCR on the 5' RACE reads and lists one entry per CDR3 protein. This table holds 350,000 to 450,000 distinct CDR3 sequences, 13% to 15% found once. Sequenced sample: PBMCs or a T cell subset sorted from them (not recorded which). Source of these receptors: a young man who had mild COVID-19 (a few samples of this study predate the infection). Cell type and time point are not known.

This clonotype was seen more than once but under ten times. This chain connects TRBV5-1 to TRBJ1-2, with 7 bases fitting TRBD1. Per the germline V gene, CDR1 is SGHRS and CDR2 is YFSETQ. The CDR3 runs 17 residues. The J segment lost 4 bases and the V segment lost 5 bases, leaving 17 bases of the junction unmatched. CDR3 DNA sequence: TGCGCCAGCAGAGCAGCCGGAACAGGGGTAATTAGCTATGGCTACACCTTC. It yields the protein CASRAAGTGVISYGYTF.

V usage is TRBV14 and J usage is TRBJ1-1, with D possibly TRBD1 on 5 matching bases. Germline CDR1 is SGHDN and CDR2 is FVKESK. V lost 2 bases to trimming and J lost 1 base, with 11 bases between them. CDR3 length equals 15 residues. CDR3 sequence (DNA): TGTGCCAGCAGCCAAATGGGGCGCAAGAACACTGAAGCTTTCTTT. Protein product: CASSQMGRKNTEAFF.

This chain connects TRBV5-5 to TRBJ1-5; no definite D call. Germline V gene lookup returns CDR1 SGHKS and CDR2 YYEKEE (reference sequence). The CDR3 length is 17 residues. V was shortened by 0 bases and J by 7 bases, with 20 bases between the two germline ends. CDR3 in amino acids: CASSLVVVVRGRQPQHF. CDR3 DNA sequence: TGTGCCAGCAGCTTGGTGGTGGTGGTCCGGGGTAGGCAGCCCCAGCATTTT.

This clonotype was counted at least ten times. V and J are TRBV6-6 and TRBJ2-3, with D possibly matching TRBD1 (5 bases). Germline V gene lookup returns CDR1 MNHNY and CDR2 SVGAGI (reference sequence). The CDR3 runs 17 residues. The V end was cut by 0 bases, the J end by 0 bases, with 13 bases between. The CDR3 loop is CASSYSIWGTSTDTQYF. The CDR3 DNA reads as TGTGCCAGCAGTTACTCGATATGGGGCACTAGCACAGATACGCAGTATTTT.

This clonotype was recorded a few times. This chain uses TRBV5-6 with TRBJ2-3, with D possibly being TRBD2 (6 bases). Per germline, CDR1 SGHDT and CDR2 YYEEEE. The V end was cut by 1 base, the J end by 0 bases, with 9 bases between. CDR3 length equals 15 residues. The CDR3, as DNA: TGTGCCAGCAGCTTGACGGGGACTAGCACAGATACGCAGTATTTT. Translated, it gives CASSLTGTSTDTQYF.

The chain employs TRBV6-1 and TRBJ1-5; D gene uncertain. Germline lookup yields CDR1 MNHNS and CDR2 SASEGT. V shed 2 bases and J shed 6 bases, with 8 bases lying between them. CDR3 length: 13 residues. The CDR3 reads CASSESWGQPQHF. CDR3 DNA: TGTGCCAGCAGTGAAAGTTGGGGTCAGCCCCAGCATTTT.

This clonotype was recorded a few times. J is TRBJ2-2 and V is TRBV4-2; TRBD2 might be the D (5 bases). Trimming removed 0 bases from V and 1 base from J, with 6 bases in between. CDR1 is LGHNA, CDR2 YNFKEQ, per germline. There are 15 residues in the CDR3. The CDR3 region has the DNA TGTGCCAGCAGCCAAGAAAGCGGGAACACCGGGGAGCTGTTTTTT. Translated: CASSQESGNTGELFF.

This clonotype was seen a few times. The chain uses TRBV4-3 and TRBJ1-2; D is possibly TRBD1 (6 bases). V was shortened by 0 bases and J by 7 bases, with 12 bases between the two germline ends. This CDR3 has 14 residues. The V gene's germline CDR1 is LGHNA and CDR2 YSLEER. CDR3 loop: CASSQDRGRRGYTF. CDR3 coding DNA: TGCGCCAGCAGCCAAGATCGGGGGCGTCGTGGCTACACCTTC.

The chain is built from TRBV7-2 and TRBJ2-1; 11 nucleotides align to TRBD1. Trimming took 5 bases from V and 6 from J; bases not matched to a gene: 12. From germline, CDR1 is SGHTA and CDR2 FQGNSA. There are 17 residues in the CDR3. CDR3 sequence: CASSRTSGTGGVNEQFF. CDR3 in DNA: TGTGCCAGCAGCCGTACTTCCGGGACAGGGGGAGTCAATGAGCAGTTCTTC. The full variable domain, completed using reference TRBV7-2 and TRBJ2-1, is GAGVSQSPSNKVTEKGKDVELRCDPISGHTALYWYRQSLGQGLEFLIYFQGNSAPDKSGLPSDRFSAERTGGSVSTLTIQRTQQEDSAVYLCASSRTSGTGGVNEQFFGPGTRLTVL.

In this sample, this clonotype turned up a few times. Here the CDR3 reads CASSLSNGRYNEQFF. The CDR3 nucleotides are TGTGCCAGCAGCTTAAGCAACGGGAGATACAATGAGCAGTTCTTC. The chain uses TRBV11-2 and TRBJ2-1, with D maybe TRBD2 (6 bases). CDR1 SGHAT and CDR2 FQNNGV come from the germline V gene. The CDR3 consists of 15 residues. Trimming removed 2 bases from V and 4 bases from J, with 12 bases in between.

This clonotype was recorded at least ten times. J is TRBJ1-2 and V is TRBV5-1; 12 positions agree with TRBD1. Germline loops: CDR1 SGHRS, CDR2 YFSETQ. Trimming cost V 0 bases and J 8 bases; bases outside gene matches: 2. The CDR3 consists of 14 residues. CDR3 coding DNA: TGCGCCAGCAGCTTGGAGGGGACAGGGGGCGGCTACACCTTC. This gives the protein CASSLEGTGGGYTF.